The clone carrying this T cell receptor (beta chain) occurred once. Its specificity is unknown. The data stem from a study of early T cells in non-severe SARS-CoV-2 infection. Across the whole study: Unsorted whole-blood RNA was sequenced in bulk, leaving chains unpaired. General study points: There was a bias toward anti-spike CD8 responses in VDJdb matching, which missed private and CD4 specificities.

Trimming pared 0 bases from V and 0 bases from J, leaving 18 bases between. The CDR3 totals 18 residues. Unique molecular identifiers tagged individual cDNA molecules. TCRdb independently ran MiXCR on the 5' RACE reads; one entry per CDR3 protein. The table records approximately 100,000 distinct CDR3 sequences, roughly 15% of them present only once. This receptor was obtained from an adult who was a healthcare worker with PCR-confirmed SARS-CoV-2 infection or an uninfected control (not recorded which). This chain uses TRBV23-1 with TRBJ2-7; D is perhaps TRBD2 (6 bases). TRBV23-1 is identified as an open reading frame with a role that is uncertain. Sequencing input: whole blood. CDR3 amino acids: CASSQSSGERAHSYEQYF. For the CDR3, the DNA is TGCGCCAGCAGTCAATCATCGGGGGAACGGGCGCACTCCTACGAGCAGTACTTC.